This TCR beta chain was sequenced for a study of shared clonotypes between healthy human individuals. Germline CDR1 and CDR2: MGHDK and SYGVNS. Trimming pared 3 bases from V and 1 base from J, leaving 11 bases between. This CDR3 comprises 15 residues. Original processing notes: Junction-only immunoSEQ data arrived without quality scores, meaning filtering differed. TCRdb keeps only in-frame clones here, not all; method: immunoSEQ multiplex PCR. V and J calls and clone size come straight from that table; D and trimming were deduced from the DNA. Among around 1.1 million clones listed, around three quarters were seen once. All donors were Caucasian adults living in Nashville, Tennessee.

The TCR originated in a man younger than 35 in good health. Some clones in this sample may be carry-over from other donors' samples. The sequencing sample was made of memory CD4+ T cells from PBMCs. Subset noted: CD45RA-negative fraction. The rearrangement uses TRBV25-1 and TRBJ2-3, with D unclear. For the CDR3, the DNA is TGTGCCAGCAGTGAGTCTTTTGGGGGCACAGATACGCAGTATTTT. Translating it yields CASSESFGGTDTQYF.